The rows below give T cell receptor beta chains drawn from one sample of a study of regulatory T cells in long-lasting Graves disease. TCRdb recomputed calls from the multiplex PCR reads with MiXCR, one row per CDR3 protein. The table includes a few hundred thousand distinct CDR3 sequences, roughly 20% detected once. This specimen consisted of peripheral blood mononuclear cells (PBMCs), obtained when the disease was refractory, from a patient treated with antithyroid drugs. The receptors shown here come from a woman between 40 and 55 years old with Graves disease. Both conserved end residues are part of each CDR3. Fields, in order: V gene, D gene, J gene, clone size, CDR3 DNA, CDR3 protein. A D gene is named only where the DNA matches it firmly. For some rows the clone size is stated as once, few or many, or as a class when expanded; others skip it.

V gene: TRBV6-1; D gene: TRBD1; J gene: TRBJ1-5; clone size: many; CDR3 DNA: TGTGCCAGCAGTGGGGACAGCCCCAATCAGCCCCAGCATTTT; CDR3 protein: CASSGDSPNQPQHF
V gene: TRBV11-2; D gene: TRBD2; J gene: TRBJ2-7; clone size: many; CDR3 DNA: TGTGCCAGCACCCTGTCTAGCGGGACTAGCTCCTACGAGCAGTACTTC; CDR3 protein: CASTLSSGTSSYEQYF
V gene: TRBV11-1; D gene: NA; J gene: TRBJ2-2; clone size: few; CDR3 DNA: TGTGCCAGCAGCCCCGCAGTTGCGGCGAACACCGGGGAGCTGTTTTTT; CDR3 protein: CASSPAVAANTGELFF
V gene: TRBV28; D gene: TRBD1; J gene: TRBJ1-1; clone size: NA; CDR3 DNA: TGTGCCAGCAGTCGAATGACAGGGGACCTGAACACTGAAGCTTTCTTT; CDR3 protein: CASSRMTGDLNTEAFF
V gene: TRBV28; D gene: NA; J gene: TRBJ2-3; clone size: few; CDR3 DNA: TGTGCCATCTCAAGGGGCGGAAGCACAGATACGCAGTATTTT; CDR3 protein: CAISRGGSTDTQYF
V gene: TRBV29-1; D gene: NA; J gene: TRBJ2-7; clone size: few; CDR3 DNA: TGCAGCGTTGGCGGAGCCTACGAGCAGTACTTC; CDR3 protein: CSVGGAYEQYF
V gene: TRBV19; D gene: TRBD1; J gene: TRBJ1-5; clone size: NA; CDR3 DNA: TGTGCCAGTAGTTGGGACAGCGCCTCCAATCAGCCCCAGCATTTT; CDR3 protein: CASSWDSASNQPQHF
V gene: TRBV7-9; D gene: NA; J gene: TRBJ1-5; clone size: once; CDR3 DNA: TGTGCCAGCAGCGGTAAGGATAGCAATCAGCCCCAGCATTTT; CDR3 protein: CASSGKDSNQPQHF
V gene: TRBV9; D gene: TRBD2; J gene: TRBJ2-2; clone size: NA; CDR3 DNA: TGTGCCAGCAGCGTTTGGGGGGGAGTGGACACCGGGGAGCTGTTTTTT; CDR3 protein: CASSVWGGVDTGELFF
V gene: TRBV20-1; D gene: NA; J gene: TRBJ2-2; clone size: many; CDR3 DNA: TGCAGTGCTAGCCTCGGTTCAGCGAACACCGGGGAGCTGTTTTTT; CDR3 protein: CSASLGSANTGELFF
V gene: TRBV7-9; D gene: TRBD2; J gene: TRBJ2-1; clone size: few; CDR3 DNA: TGTGCCAGCAGCTGGTCCGGGACTAGCGGGATCCGTGAGCAGTTCTTC; CDR3 protein: CASSWSGTSGIREQFF
V gene: TRBV6-5; D gene: NA; J gene: TRBJ1-6; clone size: few; CDR3 DNA: TGTGCCAGCAGTTACGATCGGAATTCACCCCTCCACTTT; CDR3 protein: CASSYDRNSPLHF
V gene: TRBV5-1; D gene: NA; J gene: TRBJ1-1; clone size: NA; CDR3 DNA: TGCGCCAGCAGCTTTTCAGTGAACGCTGAAGCTTTCTTT; CDR3 protein: CASSFSVNAEAFF
V gene: TRBV27; D gene: TRBD2; J gene: TRBJ2-2; clone size: NA; CDR3 DNA: TGTGCCAGCAGGGTGACTAGCCACACCGGGGAGCTGTTTTTT; CDR3 protein: CASRVTSHTGELFF
V gene: TRBV6-5; D gene: NA; J gene: TRBJ1-5; clone size: few; CDR3 DNA: TGTGCCAGCAGTTACTCCTCCAGGGGAGGACAGCCCCAGCATTTT; CDR3 protein: CASSYSSRGGQPQHF
V gene: TRBV3-1; D gene: NA; J gene: TRBJ2-7; clone size: NA; CDR3 DNA: TGTGCCAGCAGCCAACAGGGGGGTACCTACGAGCAGTACTTC; CDR3 protein: CASSQQGGTYEQYF
V gene: TRBV29-1; D gene: TRBD2; J gene: TRBJ2-2; clone size: many; CDR3 DNA: TGCAGCGTTGGTGGGGTAGCGGGAGGGAACACCGGGGAGCTGTTTTTT; CDR3 protein: CSVGGVAGGNTGELFF
V gene: TRBV5-1; D gene: NA; J gene: TRBJ2-7; clone size: few; CDR3 DNA: TGCGCCAGCAGCCCCTGGACATACTCCTACGAGCAGTACTTC; CDR3 protein: CASSPWTYSYEQYF
V gene: TRBV19; D gene: TRBD1; J gene: TRBJ2-7; clone size: NA; CDR3 DNA: TGTGCCAGTAGGATTTTGGGACCAGGGGGTTCCTACGGGCAGTACTTC; CDR3 protein: CASRILGPGGSYGQYF
V gene: TRBV2; D gene: NA; J gene: TRBJ1-1; clone size: many; CDR3 DNA: TGTGCCAGCAGTGAATCAGGGACGGGGGCTTTCTTT; CDR3 protein: CASSESGTGAFF
V gene: TRBV15; D gene: TRBD1; J gene: TRBJ2-7; clone size: many; CDR3 DNA: TGTGCCACCACCCCGGGACAGGGTCCCTACGAGCAGTACTTC; CDR3 protein: CATTPGQGPYEQYF
V gene: TRBV28; D gene: NA; J gene: TRBJ1-6; clone size: many; CDR3 DNA: TGTGCCAGCAGCTTAACGGGCCATAATAATTCACCCCTCCACTTT; CDR3 protein: CASSLTGHNNSPLHF